This entry lists 5 T cell receptor beta chains sequenced from one sample in a study of chemoradiotherapy in HPV16-positive cancers. TCRdb's table, derived via immunoSEQ multiplex PCR, lists solely in-frame clones and lacks some. Found here are 53,000 or so clones, around nine tenths of them singletons; the top ten hold less than 3.5%. The starting material was blood, obtained from a patient who underwent chemoradiotherapy. The receptor set was obtained from a human donor with HPV-associated anogenital cancer.

This chain uses TRBV18 with TRBJ1-5; D unclear. This CDR3 contains 13 residues. V lost 1 base, J lost 5 bases, and 6 bases lay in between. The germline V gene has CDR1 KGHSH and CDR2 LQKENI. CDR3 bases: TGTGCCAGCTCACCACGGAACGATCAGCCCCAGCATTTT. This sequence encodes CASSPRNDQPQHF.

The chain links TRBV7-9 to TRBJ2-7, with 9 bases fitting TRBD2. The ends lost 1 base at V and 5 bases at J; junction bases unmatched: 9. CDR1 is SEHNR, CDR2 FQNEAQ, per germline (reference sequence). This CDR3 contains 16 residues. This chain's CDR3 is CASSLGGGADSNEQYF. The DNA for the CDR3 is TGTGCCAGCAGCTTAGGCGGGGGGGCGGATTCGAACGAGCAGTACTTC.

This clone was counted a few times. A read error may account for a junction end that differs from germline. The J gene is TRBJ2-5, the V gene TRBV6-5, with 10 positions matching TRBD2. CDR3 length equals 13 residues. The germline CDR1 and CDR2 sequences are MNHEY and SVGAGI. Here the CDR3 DNA reads TGTGCCAGCGGTTATAGCGGGAGGAAGACCCAGTACTTC. Its translation: CASGYSGRKTQYF.

V is TRBV11-2 and J is TRBJ1-6, with 8 bases fitting TRBD1. The CDR3 contains 15 residues. The germline CDR1 and CDR2 sequences are SGHAT and FQNNGV. V lost 6 bases, J lost 5 bases, and 6 bases stayed unmatched. The CDR3 sequence is CASSRTGMNNSPLHF. The CDR3 nucleotides read TGTGCCAGCAGTCGGACAGGGATGAATAATTCACCCCTCCACTTT.

The V call is TRBV4-3, the J call TRBJ1-5; 9 nucleotides match TRBD1. Germline CDR1 is LGHNA and CDR2 is YSLEER. This CDR3 is 16 amino acids long. V was pared by 0 bases and J by 7 bases, with 7 bases of the junction left unmatched. Written as DNA, the CDR3 is TGCGCCAGCAGCCAAGATTACACAGGGGGCGGACAGCCCCAGCATTTT. This codes for CASSQDYTGGGQPQHF.